This T cell receptor beta chain comes out of a study of OX40 agonist ivuxolimab in advanced cancers. Deletions cut 0 bases from V and 5 bases from J, with 16 bases between. The CDR3 is made up of 16 amino acids. CDR1 LGHNA and CDR2 YSLEER come from the germline V gene. Baseline was the first blood sampling point, followed by cycle 4 day 1 and cycle 7 day 1. Profiling relied on immunoSEQ multiplex PCR, and the TCRdb table lists in-frame clones only, not all of them. Of 12,000 or so clones in the sample, around 83% were seen once. Material: CD4+ or CD8+ T cells sorted from blood, obtained in a trial of the OX40 agonist ivuxolimab. This TCR derives from an adult with an advanced solid tumor such as melanoma, head and neck, liver or kidney cancer. This sequence joins TRBV4-3 and TRBJ2-5; D is possibly TRBD2 (6 bases). The chain's CDR3 is CASSQDFGGEMETQYF. The CDR3 nucleotides are TGCGCCAGCAGCCAAGATTTCGGGGGAGAAATGGAGACCCAGTACTTC.